This T cell receptor beta chain derives from a study of CD8+ T cells in alopecia areata listed by TCRdb under 2018. At the level of the whole study: The treated patients, all with moderate-to-severe alopecia areata, were enrolled in an open-label pilot trial of oral tofacitinib given at 5 to 10 mg twice daily. Patients stayed on tofacitinib for 6 to 18 months and then had 6 months of follow-up off drug so that delayed response and recurrence could be assessed. The SALT score, which quantifies the percentage of affected scalp surface area, was used to measure disease severity in treated patients. High-throughput TCRbeta sequencing was used to examine T cell clonal expansion in alopecia areata in both the C3H/HeJ mouse model and human patients. On the human side, TCRbeta sequencing was run on scalp tissue and on sorted CD4+ and CD8+ peripheral blood T cells from healthy controls and from alopecia areata patients with either patchy or totalis/universalis disease. Tofacitinib-treated patients had biopsies at baseline and at 4 and 24 weeks of treatment, with a later scalp biopsy in several patients. Clonality in the scalp was compared among normal scalp (n=4), patchy alopecia areata scalp (n=8), and alopecia totalis/universalis scalp (n=8). RNA was obtained with the PAXgene miRNA kit for fixed scalp, the miRNeasy kit for PBMCs, and the RNeasy kit for mouse skin. immunoSEQ multiplex PCR using 35 Vbeta forward primers and 13 Jbeta reverse primers was used to amplify TCRbeta CDR3 regions. The paper's findings and limits, for the study overall: TCR sequences shared between patients were less clear than in mice, possibly partly because of HLA diversity in the patient population. Compared with normal scalp, lesional scalp had higher clonality and more expanded CD8+ clones, particularly in alopecia totalis/universalis, a pattern that suggests antigenic drive. Tofacitinib significantly decreased scalp clonality and the number of expanded CD8+ clones among the top 100 scalp clones. During tofacitinib treatment, many expanded lesional clones stuck around in both scalp and blood, and this persistence may partly explain why relapse happens after treatment is stopped. Because the treated cohort was small and included a single nonresponder, larger studies are needed to assess links between baseline CD8+ expansion and response. Unlike mouse skin, where gammadelta T cells dominate, normal human skin contains resident alphabeta T cells that get sequenced too, which complicates analysis of the scalp TCR repertoire.

This clone was observed a few times. Its recognized antigen is unknown. No much larger clone is present one base from it, and per-base qualities are unavailable. The germline V gene sets CDR1 to SGHDT and CDR2 to YYEEEE. The CDR3 goes from the cysteine to the phenylalanine over 11 residues. Solely the CDR3 DNA is kept, with 33 bases framed from the first base. V and J are truncated by 6 bases and 5 bases respectively, leaving an intervening sequence of 8 bases. The sample's time point label, decoded: around 29 days on oral tofacitinib. The treatment or condition label corresponds to: oral pan-JAK inhibitor, 5-10 mg twice daily. Lesional scalp punch biopsies and peripheral blood were obtained from alopecia areata patients. PBMCs were isolated by density centrifugation and stained for CD3, CD4 and CD8, after which CD4+ and CD8+ T cells were sorted on a FACSAria. The receptor library was made with the immunoSEQ multiplex PCR assay. RNA was extracted from all samples and reverse transcribed into cDNA as template for TCR sequencing. First-strand cDNA was synthesized with SuperScript III using a 2:1 mix of oligo-dT and random hexamers. Amplification bias was assessed with a synthetic immune receptor repertoire, and residual bias was removed computationally. In the authors' own workflow: Raw reads were preprocessed to remove errors, and CDR3 was defined according to IMGT conventions as the region from the conserved cysteine to phenylalanine. Clonality was calculated as 1 minus Shannon entropy normalized by log2 of the number of productive unique TCRs. Scalp TCRbeta sequences were cross-referenced with sorted blood CD4 and CD8 repertoires so that the CD4 or CD8 identity of scalp clones could be inferred. TCRdb limited this immuneACCESS table to in-frame rearrangements with V and J called. A share of clones is missing; checked studies link under half to unresolved V genes, and the rest is unexplained. The DNA gave D and trimming, while V, J and clone size come from that table. This sample gives about 190,000 clones in total; around 66% of them show up just once. The ten largest clones capture more than 3.5% of the sample.

The sequence was obtained from a human donor with alopecia areata. The material was CD4+ T cells sorted from blood, obtained at week 4, from a patient treated with tofacitinib. The chain uses TRBV5-6 and TRBJ2-5; the D gene is not confidently resolved. The CDR3 amino acid sequence is: CASTSGETQYF. The DNA sequence is TGTGCCAGCACCTCCGGGGAGACCCAGTACTTC.